Below, 26 T cell receptor beta chains from the same sample are listed, as sequenced in a study of CD8+CD57+ T cells in acquired aplastic anemia. Patients included in sequencing had previously demonstrated CD8+CD57+ cell expansion by flow cytometry. Genomic DNA templated the TCR beta VDJ and CDR3 profiling. TCRdb independently ran MiXCR on the reads; one entry per CDR3 protein. The table lists some 180,000 distinct CDR3 sequences, around 60% of them singletons, with 40% to 50% in the top ten. The sequencing input was sorted CD4+, CD8+, or CD8+CD57+ T cells (not recorded which) from PBMCs. These receptors all come from a human donor with aplastic anemia.

This clonotype showed up just a few times. The V call is TRBV24-1, the J call TRBJ2-3; D is perhaps TRBD1 (6 bases). The CDR3 sequence is 13 residues long. Germline CDR1 is KGHDR and CDR2 is SFDVKD. The V gene lost 4 bases and the J gene lost 11 bases, with 15 bases spanning the gap. CDR3 amino acids: CATSEGAVYEQYF. CDR3 bases: TGTGCCACCAGTGAGGGGGCCGTATACGAGCAGTATTTT.

This sequence joins TRBV7-9 and TRBJ2-1; 11 nucleotides line up with TRBD2. The CDR3 covers 15 residues. V lost 1 base and J lost 12; bases outside the gene matches: 8. Looked up from germline, CDR1 is SEHNR and CDR2 is FQNEAQ (reference sequence). CDR3 in DNA: TGTGCCAGCAGCTTAGGTAGCGGGGGGGCGCGTGGGCAGTTCTTC. It yields the protein CASSLGSGGARGQFF.

This clonotype was detected many times. CDR3 residues: CASSQGTRSTGELFF. The CDR3 coding sequence is TGTGCCAGTAGTCAGGGGACTAGGTCCACCGGGGAGCTGTTTTTT. The chain links TRBV19 to TRBJ2-2, with 8 bases identical to TRBD2. Trimming cost V 5 bases and J 4 bases; bases outside gene matches: 6. Germline V CDR1 and CDR2: LNHDA, SQIVND (reference sequence). The CDR3 is made up of 15 amino acids.

This clonotype appeared a single time. The V and J genes are TRBV9 and TRBJ2-7, with a weak D call TRBD2 (6 bases). Germline V gene sequence: CDR1 SGDLS, CDR2 YYNGEE. The V end lost 0 bases, the J end lost 2 bases, and 15 bases lay between the germline ends. The CDR3 spans 16 residues. The CDR3 reads CASSVGRGTLTYEQYF. The CDR3 DNA is TGTGCCAGCAGCGTAGGCCGCGGGACCCTAACCTACGAGCAGTACTTC.

This clonotype was picked up a small number of times. Here the CDR3 reads CSVGKGQPSGANVLTF. CDR3 DNA: TGCAGCGTTGGTAAGGGTCAGCCCTCTGGGGCCAACGTCCTGACTTTC. V is TRBV29-1 and J is TRBJ2-6, with D unclear. This CDR3 region has 16 residues. Germline values: CDR1 SQVTM, CDR2 ANQGSEA. Trimming cost V 4 bases and J 0 bases, with 13 bases left between them.

The genes are TRBV7-3 and TRBJ2-5; 9 bases agree with TRBD2. J gave up 4 bases and V 1 base, and 4 bases lay outside the gene matches. The germline gives CDR1 SGHTA, CDR2 FQGTGA. The CDR3 has 15 residues. CDR3 protein: CASSLNGGGVETQYF. In nucleotides, the CDR3 is TGTGCCAGCAGCTTAAATGGCGGGGGGGTAGAGACCCAGTACTTC.

The chain links TRBV27 to TRBJ2-1; 7 bases map to TRBD2. The germline V gene encodes CDR1 MNHEY and CDR2 SMNVEV (reference sequence). The ends lost 4 bases at V and 8 bases at J; junction bases unmatched: 11. The CDR3 covers 15 residues. Here the CDR3 DNA reads TGTGCCAGCAGTTGGGGAGGGCCTCTACAGGATGAGCAGTTCTTC. Its protein product is CASSWGGPLQDEQFF.

The chain recombines TRBV20-1 with TRBJ2-7; D gene ambiguous. Trimming left V 3 bases short and J 5 bases short, with 20 bases between. The germline gives CDR1 DFQATT, CDR2 SNEGSKA (reference sequence). This CDR3 is built from 15 residues. As DNA, the CDR3 is TGCAGTGCTAGTAGTATCACCCTGGGGAACCACGAGCAGTACTTC. It is translated as CSASSITLGNHEQYF.

This chain joins TRBV3-1 and TRBJ1-2; D may be TRBD1 (5 bases). The germline V and J ends were trimmed by 4 bases and 2 bases, with 17 bases remaining between them. From germline, CDR1 is LGHDT and CDR2 YNNKEL (reference sequence). The CDR3 loop spans 16 amino acids. CDR3 sequence: CASSLVHGGTNYGYTF. As DNA, the CDR3 is TGTGCCAGCAGCCTAGTTCACGGGGGGACCAACTATGGCTACACCTTC.

This rearrangement joins TRBV7-3 to TRBJ2-5; maybe TRBD1 (6 bases). The V and J ends lost 5 bases and 1 base respectively, with 11 bases between them. Germline CDR1 and CDR2: SGHTA and FQGTGA. The CDR3 totals 14 residues. In DNA, the CDR3 is TGTGCCAGCAGCCCTCAGGGGTTCCAAGAGACCCAGTACTTC. This sequence encodes CASSPQGFQETQYF.

A remark on this clonotype: A much more abundant neighbour one base away suggests this may be a read error. The rearrangement links TRBV6-1 to TRBJ1-2; D gene unclear. The germline gives CDR1 MNHNS, CDR2 SASEGT. The CDR3 covers 15 residues. CDR3: CASSEAQRWYDGCTF. CDR3 coding DNA: TGTGCCAGCAGTGAAGCGCAGCGGTGGTATGATGGCTGCACCTTC.

The chain employs TRBV14 and TRBJ1-6; D not certain. Trimming took 1 base from V and 5 from J, leaving 12 bases between them. Germline-derived CDR1 and CDR2 are SGHDN and FVKESK. The CDR3 totals 16 residues. CDR3 sequence reads: CASSQARNANNSPLHF. The CDR3 nucleotides read TGTGCCAGCAGCCAAGCCCGGAATGCCAATAATTCACCCCTCCACTTT.

This chain links TRBV20-1 with TRBJ2-1, with TRBD2 identical over 11 bases. Trimming cost V 3 bases and J 1 base; bases outside gene matches: 8. Per the germline V gene, CDR1 is DFQATT and CDR2 is SNEGSKA (reference sequence). The CDR3 loop spans 17 amino acids. The CDR3 DNA reads as TGCAGTGCTAGGCGTAGCGGGGGGGCCAGGTCCTACAATGAGCAGTTCTTC. Translated, it gives CSARRSGGARSYNEQFF.

For the CDR3, the DNA is TGCAGTGCCGGGGACAGGGCACAACCAGAGACCCAGTACTTC. Residues: CSAGDRAQPETQYF. The chain has TRBV20-1 and TRBJ2-5; the match to TRBD1 covers 9 bases. The CDR3 is 14 residues long. The V gene's germline CDR1 is DFQATT and CDR2 SNEGSKA (reference sequence). V gave up 6 bases and J gave up 4 bases; unmatched junction bases: 9.

The chain carries TRBV7-3 and TRBJ2-1; no clear D gene. The CDR3 totals 12 residues. Germline V gene sequence: CDR1 SGHTA, CDR2 FQGTGA. Trimming removed 5 bases at V and 8 bases at J, with 10 bases between. The CDR3 DNA sequence: TGTGCCAGCAGCCCCTCGGCCGATGAGCAGTTCTTC. It codes for CASSPSADEQFF.

The gene calls are TRBV29-1 and TRBJ2-5; 8 bases line up with TRBD2. This CDR3 contains 16 residues. Looked up from germline, CDR1 is SQVTM and CDR2 is ANQGSEA. With V trimmed by 6 bases and J by 7 bases, 19 bases remained unmatched. The CDR3 DNA reads as TGCAGCGTAGGCATACCCGGACTAGCCCGGAGGTGGACCCAGTACTTC. Translation gives CSVGIPGLARRWTQYF.

V gene TRBV5-4 combines with J gene TRBJ2-5; 9 bases fit TRBD1. This CDR3 comprises 15 residues. V lost 4 bases to trimming and J lost 5 bases; unmatched junction nucleotides: 9. The V gene's germline CDR1 is SGHNT and CDR2 YYREEE (reference sequence). The CDR3 here is CASSPGQGGSETQYF. The CDR3, as DNA: TGTGCCAGCAGCCCGGGACAGGGTGGGTCGGAGACCCAGTACTTC. Using reference TRBV5-4 and TRBJ2-5 for the parts outside the CDR3, the full variable domain is ETGVTQSPTHLIKTRGQQVTLRCSSQSGHNTVSWYQQALGQGPQFIFQYYREEENGRGNFPPRFSGLQFPNYSSELNVNALELDDSALYLCASSPGQGGSETQYFGPGTRLLVL.

In this sample, this clonotype turned up a few times. This chain uses TRBV7-2 with TRBJ2-7; a possible D gene is TRBD1 (6 bases). This CDR3 is 14 amino acids long. Germline values: CDR1 SGHTA, CDR2 FQGNSA. Between the trimmed V and J ends, which lost 4 bases and 0 bases, there was a span of 10 bases. CDR3 protein: CASSSSGASYEQYF. DNA for the CDR3: TGTGCCAGCAGCTCTTCAGGGGCCTCCTACGAGCAGTACTTC.

There are many counts of this clonotype. This chain uses TRBV5-1 with TRBJ2-3; D may be TRBD1 or TRBD2 (5 bases each). V was pared by 3 bases and J by 6 bases, with 14 bases between. The CDR3 is made up of 14 amino acids. Germline V gene sequence: CDR1 SGHRS, CDR2 YFSETQ. The CDR3 reads CASSYGTTQDTQYF. The CDR3 DNA is TGCGCCAGCAGCTACGGGACCACCCAGGATACGCAGTATTTT.

The chain carries TRBV7-8 and TRBJ1-2, with D possibly TRBD1 on 6 matching bases. Germline CDR1 SGHVS, CDR2 FQNEAQ. CDR3 length: 15 amino acids. Trimming took 4 bases from V and 2 from J, leaving 14 bases between them. The CDR3 is CASSSETGTNYGYTF. CDR3 sequence (DNA): TGTGCCAGCAGCTCAGAGACAGGAACCAACTATGGCTACACCTTC.

Remarks on this clonotype: A junction end diverges from the germline sequence, so it may reflect a read error. V and J are TRBV10-1 and TRBJ2-6, with D hard to call. Per the germline V gene, CDR1 is WNHNN and CDR2 is SYGVQD (reference sequence). This CDR3 spans 13 amino acids. The chain's CDR3 is CAISNTGANVLTF. The DNA of the CDR3 is TGCGCCATCAGTAATACTGGGGCCAACGTCCTGACTTTC.

The gene calls are TRBV20-1 and TRBJ2-7, with TRBD2 matching over 10 bases. The CDR3 is 13 amino acids. After removal of 6 bases from V and 2 bases from J, the junction contained 4 bases not matched to a gene. CDR1 is DFQATT, CDR2 SNEGSKA, per germline (reference sequence). In DNA, the CDR3 is TGCAGTGCGACTACTAGCGGGACCTACGAGCAGTACTTC. The encoded protein is CSATTSGTYEQYF.

V and J are TRBV10-3 and TRBJ2-7; D may correspond to TRBD1 or TRBD2 (5 bases each). CDR1 and CDR2 (germline): ENHRY, SYGVKD. Deletions cut 2 bases from V and 2 bases from J, with 10 bases between. The CDR3 sequence is 14 residues long. The CDR3 region is CAISEVGTPYEQYF. The DNA of the CDR3 is TGTGCCATCAGTGAGGTTGGGACCCCCTACGAGCAGTACTTC.

V is TRBV29-1 and J is TRBJ2-5, with a possible D match to TRBD1 (5 bases). V was clipped by 2 bases and J by 4 bases, with 14 bases between them. This CDR3 has 14 amino acids. CDR1 and CDR2 (germline): SQVTM, ANQGSEA. The CDR3 here is CSVERARVGETQYF. In DNA form, the CDR3 reads TGCAGCGTTGAACGGGCCAGGGTGGGAGAGACCCAGTACTTC.

There are many counts of this clonotype. V usage is TRBV4-2 and J usage is TRBJ1-6; TRBD1 aligns across 8 bases. J was trimmed by 7 bases and V by 4 bases; bases with no gene match: 3. The V gene's germline CDR1 is LGHNA and CDR2 YNFKEQ. This CDR3 has 14 amino acids. The CDR3 loop reads CASSRGQENSPLHF. CDR3 in DNA: TGTGCCAGCAGCCGGGGACAGGAAAATTCACCCCTCCACTTT.

The chain couples TRBV24-1 to TRBJ2-7; no definite D call. The CDR3 extends over 13 amino acids. Deletions cut 9 bases from V and 3 bases from J, with 14 bases between. Germline-derived CDR1 and CDR2 are KGHDR and SFDVKD. This chain's CDR3 is CATSDGPLYEQYF. The CDR3 DNA is TGTGCCACCTCGGACGGACCTCTCTACGAGCAGTACTTC.